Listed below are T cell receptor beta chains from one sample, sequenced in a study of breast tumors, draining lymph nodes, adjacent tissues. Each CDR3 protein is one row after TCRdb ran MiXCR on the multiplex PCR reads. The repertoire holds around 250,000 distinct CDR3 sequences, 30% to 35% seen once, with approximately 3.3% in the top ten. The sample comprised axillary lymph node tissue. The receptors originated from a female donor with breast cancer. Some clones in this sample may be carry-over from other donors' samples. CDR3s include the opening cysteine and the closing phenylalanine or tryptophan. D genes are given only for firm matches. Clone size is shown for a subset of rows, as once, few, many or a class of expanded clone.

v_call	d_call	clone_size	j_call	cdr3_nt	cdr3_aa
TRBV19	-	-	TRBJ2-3	TGTGCCAGTAGCAGCCGGGGAGCGGATACGCAGTATTTT	CASSSRGADTQYF
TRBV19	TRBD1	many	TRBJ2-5	TGTGCCAGTAGTTTACAGGGGGGCAGGGAGACCCAGTACTTC	CASSLQGGRETQYF
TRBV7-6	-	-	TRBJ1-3	TGTGCCAGCAGCCCGTGGACTAGCGGTGGGATGAATTTT	CASSPWTSGGMNF
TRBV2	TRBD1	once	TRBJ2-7	TGTGCCAGCAGCGCCGGGACAGGGGGAGACAACTACGAGCAGTACTTC	CASSAGTGGDNYEQYF
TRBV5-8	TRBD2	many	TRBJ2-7	TGTGCCAGCAGCCCGGGGACTAGCCGAGGCTCCTACGAGCAGTACTTC	CASSPGTSRGSYEQYF
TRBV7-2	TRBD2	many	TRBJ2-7	TGTGCCAGCAGCCGCGCGGGGGGGGTGTCCTACGAGCAGTACTTC	CASSRAGGVSYEQYF
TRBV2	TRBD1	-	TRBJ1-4	TGTGCCAGCAGGCTCAGGACAGGGCTAAATGAAAAACTGTTTTTT	CASRLRTGLNEKLFF
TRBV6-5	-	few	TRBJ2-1	TGTGCCAGCAGTTACGCCAATAGGCATGAGCAGTTCTTC	CASSYANRHEQFF
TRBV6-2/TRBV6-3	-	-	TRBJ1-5	TGTGCCAGCAGTCCCGTGCTCGGGGGGCAGCCCCAGCATTTT	CASSPVLGGQPQHF
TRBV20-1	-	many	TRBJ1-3	TGCAGTGCTCCCTATCCCTCTGGAAACACCATATATTTT	CSAPYPSGNTIYF
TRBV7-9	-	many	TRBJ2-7	TGTGCCAGCAGCCACCCCGTCCTGGGCGCCGAGCAGTACTTC	CASSHPVLGAEQYF
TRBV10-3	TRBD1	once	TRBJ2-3	TGTGCCAGCAGTTACCCCCCCCGGACAGGGCGCACAGATACGCAGTATTTT	CASSYPPRTGRTDTQYF
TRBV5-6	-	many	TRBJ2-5	TGTGCCAGCAGCTTTCCAGGGGCGAGGGAGACCCAGTACTTC	CASSFPGARETQYF
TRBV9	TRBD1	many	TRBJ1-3	TGTGCCAGCAGCATCCGGGACAGGGGCTCCCAATACTCTGGAAACACCATATATTTT	CASSIRDRGSQYSGNTIYF
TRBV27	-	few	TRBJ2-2	TGTGCCAGCAGTCTCCGCATAAGCCTAAACACCGGGGAGCTGTTTTTT	CASSLRISLNTGELFF
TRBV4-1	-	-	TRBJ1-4	TGCGCCAGCAGCCAAGATCGGGGGGTTGAAAAACTGTTTTTT	CASSQDRGVEKLFF
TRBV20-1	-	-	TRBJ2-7	TGCAGCACCGACAGAAGTGTTCTTGAGCAGTACTTC	CSTDRSVLEQYF
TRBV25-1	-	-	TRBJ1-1	TGTGCCAGCCGGGGGTACACTGAAGCTTTCTTT	CASRGYTEAFF
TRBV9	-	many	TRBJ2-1	TGTGCCAGCAGCGTAGGACTCGGCTACAATGAGCAGTTCTTC	CASSVGLGYNEQFF
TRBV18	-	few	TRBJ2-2	TGTGCCAGCTCACCACCCTCTTGGGAGCTGTTTTTT	CASSPPSWELFF
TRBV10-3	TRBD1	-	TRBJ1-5	TGTGCCATCAGTACCGGGACAGGGGGGGGATATAGCAATCAGCCCCAGCATTTT	CAISTGTGGGYSNQPQHF
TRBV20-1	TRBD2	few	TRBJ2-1	TGCAGTGCTATTCCGGGGGGACTGTACACTGAGCAGTTCTTC	CSAIPGGLYTEQFF
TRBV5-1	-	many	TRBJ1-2	TGCGCCAGCAGCTTGGGGGATGAGGCTAACTATGGCTACACCTTC	CASSLGDEANYGYTF
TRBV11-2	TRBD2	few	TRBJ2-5	TGTGCCAGCAGCTCCGGGACTAGGGCGGGGAGGACCCGGTACTTC	CASSSGTRAGRTRYF
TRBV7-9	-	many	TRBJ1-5	TGTGCCAGCAGCCAGGAGTATCAGCCCCAGCATTTT	CASSQEYQPQHF
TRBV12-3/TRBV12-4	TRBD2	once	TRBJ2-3	TGTGCCAGCAGTTCGACTAGCGGCACAGATACGCGGTATTTT	CASSSTSGTDTRYF
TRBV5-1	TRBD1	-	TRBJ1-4	TGCGCCAGCAGCTTGTTCAGGGGACAGGGCCACAATGAAAAACTGTTTTTT	CASSLFRGQGHNEKLFF
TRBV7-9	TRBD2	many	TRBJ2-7	TGTGCCAGCAGATCCCGAACTAGCGGGGGGGACTACGAGCAGTACTTC	CASRSRTSGGDYEQYF
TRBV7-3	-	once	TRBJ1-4	TGTGCCAGCAGATACGGGGGGGACGGTGAAAAACTGTTTTTT	CASRYGGDGEKLFF
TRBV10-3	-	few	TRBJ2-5	TGTGCCATCAGTGAGTCAGCCTCGGAGACCCAGTACTTC	CAISESASETQYF